This section outlines one T cell receptor beta chain sequence together with its context. Its antigen is not yet known. The data were taken from a study of cytomegalovirus exposure and HLA in healthy donors (dated by TCRdb to the late 2010s). Concerning the study at large: According to an earlier analysis of 587 of the donors, 150 million to 200 million T cells yielded roughly 110 million unique TCR beta sequences and approximately 300 Gb of sequence data. An early release that covered several hundred HLA-typed donors contained approximately 300 gigabases of sequencing data and about 93 million unique TCR sequences. Of the 398 genotyped donors, 65% to 90% fell in the genetic ancestry cluster associated with self-reported Caucasian donors. The study aimed to test whether cataloging public T cell receptors could reveal signatures of past pathogen exposure. The study used immunosequencing to profile the T cell repertoires of approximately 630 subjects and linked those repertoires to cytomegalovirus serostatus. In addition to the first cohort of roughly 670 subjects, a separate validation cohort of approximately 130 different subjects was used. High-throughput TCR immunosequencing, statistical association of individual TCRs with disease status, and machine learning were combined to predict cytomegalovirus infection status. A later analysis re-analyzed previously published TCR beta repertoires from 600 to 850 donors and added high-resolution HLA genotyping to study TCR occurrence patterns. In the later analysis, no new phenotypic data were used to find candidate immune exposures; instead, reliance was placed on TCR beta sequences and their occurrence across donors. An earlier analysis of around 540 of the donors applied high-throughput TCR beta sequencing to assess whether each TCR beta V gene segment acted as functional or pseudogenic. Donor age, sex, ethnicity and CMV serostatus were collected together with the repertoire data. A later genetic analysis took genome-wide SNP genotypes for about 55% of the roughly 670 donors and used that subset as a discovery cohort. Every discovery cohort repertoire had been produced on one sequencing platform. HLA typing included class I and class II loci at four-digit resolution. Typing coverage differed by locus: A, B, C, DRB1 and DQB1 were typed in roughly 620-630 donors, DQA1 in 522, DPA1 in some 600, and DPB1 in around 440. Roughly five DR-DQ haplotypes were handled as single units for association and clustering because linkage in the cohort was strong. Among some 410 genotyped donors of the cohort, an average of approximately 230,000 unique TCR beta nucleotide sequences were sequenced per donor, roughly 20% of them non-productive. The study at large found these results: A further reported finding was that TCR beta sequences accurately predicted the HLA-A and HLA-B alleles for most subjects in the first cohort. When HLA alleles, especially DR and DQ, strongly co-occurred, attributing TCR associations to individual alleles was difficult. In a later analysis, HLA-associated TCR beta chains were found to be more clonally expanded and to have lower generation probabilities than equally common non-associated chains. In both the original and validation cohorts, the classifier was reported to diagnose cytomegalovirus status with high specificity and sensitivity. Most TCR sequences were observed very rarely across donors, whereas some public TCRs were present in many individuals. In vitro tests confirmed that three of the cytomegalovirus-associated TCR beta chains recognize cytomegalovirus antigens. Some IMGT-functional V segments, including TRBV6-2 and TRBV6-3, could not be distinguished by the 87-base-pair reads and were therefore excluded. Correlated functional status among segregating V segments might reflect linkage disequilibrium, but an unknown experimental factor could not be ruled out. Because some donors lacked HLA typing at each locus, the association tests relied only on the typed subset. A total of fewer than 200 TCR beta chains were listed by the study as associated with cytomegalovirus. A later genetic analysis associated a missense DCLRE1C variant with V-gene and J-gene trimming of TCR beta chains, and an independent cohort replicated the association. Sequencing depth was assumed to be roughly uniform across donors in the presence/absence analyses, though that assumption may not hold. The sequencing pipeline was judged likely to have produced a cluster of highly shared sequence variants as a technical artifact. An earlier analysis of around 600 of the donors showed that most TCR beta V segments appeared in productive rearrangements either about 87% or about 30% of the time, which broadly matched IMGT annotations. According to the authors, the approach could potentially be generalized to other disease states and immunological phenotypes. In a later analysis, TCR association rates were found to vary across HLA loci, with the most associated TCRs seen for DRB1 alleles and the fewest for HLA-C alleles. Compared with the approximately 670-donor mean, donors in an Asian-associated ancestry cluster had fewer N-insertions in productive TCRs, according to a later genetic analysis. The cohort was sequenced for TCR beta chains only, and without alpha or paired-chain data the features that could be detected were limited. Immune exposure information for the cohort was limited to CMV serostatus. A later analysis reported that several top co-occurrence clusters appeared linked to parvovirus B19, influenza, CMV and Epstein-Barr virus. Because counts were too low, about 18 rarely observed V segments, including chromosome 9 orphons, were left out of the earlier analysis of a few hundred of the donors. Specific HLA alleles were associated with some 15,000 TCR beta sequences at a false discovery rate of 0.05 in a later analysis. According to a later analysis, most CMV-associated TCR beta chains appeared to be HLA-restricted, and the HLA associations seemed to be driven largely by CMV exposure.

The cohort was made up of roughly 670 healthy bone marrow donors. At the time of sampling, all cohort members were nominally healthy, though unrecorded immune exposures were likely present. The donor tested CMV seronegative and was one of the 352 seronegative cohort members. A peripheral blood sample was provided by each donor, and peripheral blood mononuclear cells were used for TCR beta sequencing. Genomic DNA was extracted from the blood cell samples with the Qiagen DNeasy Blood Extraction Kit. CDR1 and CDR2, looked up from the germline V gene, are SGHAT and FQNNGV. Measured from the cysteine to the phenylalanine, the CDR3 is 19 residues long. The DNA shown is the 57-base CDR3, in frame from base 1. V and J are trimmed by 4 bases and 0 bases, and the gene matches miss 10 bases of the junction. The library was made by the immunoSEQ multiplex PCR assay. A mixture of 60 forward primers for TCR Vbeta segments and 13 reverse primers for TCR Jbeta segments was used in the multiplex PCR. The CDR3 region of rearranged TCR beta genes was amplified from genomic DNA with a multiplex PCR assay. The Illumina HiSeq System was used to sequence the amplified TCR beta libraries as 87-base-pair reads. The published analysis was carried out like this. Across the 670 or so repertoires, a later analysis counted some 80 million unique TCR beta chains, roughly 11 million of which were shared by at least two donors. Raw reads were error-corrected and collapsed into unique sequences by a nearest-neighbor algorithm in which closely related sequences were merged to remove PCR and sequencing errors. To assign V, D and J gene segments, CDR3 sequences were aligned to IMGT reference sequences. Each retained sequence needed at least a six-nucleotide match to both a V gene segment and a J gene segment. Rearrangements were called productive when the CDR3 lacked stop codons and stayed in frame with V and J; all others were non-productive. Following IMGT convention, CDR3 was defined as the stretch from the second conserved V-encoded cysteine to the conserved J-encoded phenylalanine. Sequences without an unambiguous match to a single V gene segment were excluded from the earlier analysis of 500 to 700 of the donors. An earlier analysis of about 600 of the donors called V segments functional above 56.7% productive rearrangements and segregating when the between-donor standard deviation exceeded 5%. A statistical classification framework was built for diagnosing cytomegalovirus status from the catalog of TCR beta chain sequences. In a later analysis, TCR nucleotide sequences were compared against IMGT/GENE-DB human TR gene sequences so that V and J genes could be assigned. Using the TCRdist pipeline, a later analysis assigned CDR3 sequences along with most-parsimonious VDJ recombination scenarios. In a later analysis, each TCR beta chain was defined by its CDR3 amino acid sequence together with its V-gene family, and reads without a unique V-gene family were excluded. A later analysis removed several hundred highly shared, low-generation-probability nucleotide sequences to deal with suspected cross-contamination and a sequencing artifact. In a later analysis, a clonal expansion index for each public chain was calculated from normalized within-repertoire ranks of inferred template counts. Generation probabilities in a later analysis came from a VDJ recombination model fitted to out-of-frame rearrangements, and those results were checked against IGoR. In a later analysis, hypergeometric tests were used to score TCR-TCR, TCR-HLA and TCR-CMV co-occurrence, with a repertoire-size bias correction applied to TCR pairs. A later analysis estimated false discovery rates by permuting HLA or CMV assignments 20 times. A later analysis grouped co-occurring TCRs with DBSCAN, adding TCRdist sequence similarity when clustering within HLA-allele-positive subsets. Repertoires with fewer than 30,000 or more than 120,000 public chains, plus five repertoires with anomalous nucleotide sharing, were excluded from co-occurrence clustering. TCRdb's version of the immuneACCESS table is confined to in-frame rearrangements and falls short of the full clone set. An unresolved V gene accounts for under half of the shortfall where checked; the remainder is of unknown origin. V and J calls and clone size are as listed in that table; D and trimming were resolved from the DNA. The table for this sample records fewer than 35,000 clones. 4.5% to 6% of the sample is taken by the ten largest.

Sequenced material: PBMCs. The sequence came from a female donor in good health and CMV-seronegative. The chain uses TRBV11-2 and TRBJ2-7; 15 bases in the middle match TRBD2. The nucleotide sequence is given as TGTGCCAGCAGCTGGGGCAGGACTAGCGGGGGGGCGATCTCCTACGAGCAGTACTTC. The resulting protein is CASSWGRTSGGAISYEQYF.